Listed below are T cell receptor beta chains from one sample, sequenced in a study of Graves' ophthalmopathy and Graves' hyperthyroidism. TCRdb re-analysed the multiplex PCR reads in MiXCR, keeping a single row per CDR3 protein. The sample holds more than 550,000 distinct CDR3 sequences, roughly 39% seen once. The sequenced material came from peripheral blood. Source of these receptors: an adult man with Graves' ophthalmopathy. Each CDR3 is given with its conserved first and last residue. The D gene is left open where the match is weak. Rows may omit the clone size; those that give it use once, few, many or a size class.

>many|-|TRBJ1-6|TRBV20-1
TGCAGTGCTAGACCCTCAGGGTATAATTCACCCCTCCACTTT
CSARPSGYNSPLHF
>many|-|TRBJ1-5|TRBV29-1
TGCAGCGTTGCCGTGGGTCTGAACAATCAGCCCCAGCATTTT
CSVAVGLNNQPQHF
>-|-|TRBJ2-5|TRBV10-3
TGTGCCATCAGTGAAAGCAGTTCACAGGGGACCCAGTACTTC
CAISESSSQGTQYF
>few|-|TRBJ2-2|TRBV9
TGTGCCAGCAGCGTAGGACAGAGCATCCGACCAGGGGCCGGGGAGCTGTTTTTT
CASSVGQSIRPGAGELFF
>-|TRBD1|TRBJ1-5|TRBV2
TGTACCAGCAGCTCGGACAGGATCTATCAGCCCCAGCATTTT
CTSSSDRIYQPQHF
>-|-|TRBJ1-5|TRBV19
TGTGCCAGTAGTATTTCCAGGGAAAGAAATCAGCCCCAGCATTTT
CASSISRERNQPQHF
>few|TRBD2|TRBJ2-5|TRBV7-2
TGTGCCAGCAGCTTCAGCGGGGGGGCAGTTTCAGAGACCCAGTACTTC
CASSFSGGAVSETQYF
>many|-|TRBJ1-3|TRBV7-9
TGTGCCAGCAGCTACACACAGGGTTCTGGAAACACCATATATTTT
CASSYTQGSGNTIYF
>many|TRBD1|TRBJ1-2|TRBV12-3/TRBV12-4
TGTGCCAGCAGGCAAAACAGGGGAGGGGTTGAGCATGGCTACACCTTC
CASRQNRGGVEHGYTF
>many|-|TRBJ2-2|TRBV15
TGTGCCACCAGCAATGAGGGATATACCGGGGAGCTGTTTTTT
CATSNEGYTGELFF
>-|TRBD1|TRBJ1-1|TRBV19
TGTGCCAGTAGTGAGGGACAGGGGCCCCGATGGAACACTGAAGCTTTCTTT
CASSEGQGPRWNTEAFF
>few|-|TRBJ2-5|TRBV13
TGTGCCAGCAGCCCGGGACAGTACTTC
CASSPGQYF
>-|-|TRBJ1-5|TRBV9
TGTGCCAGCAGCGCAGGGACTAGCGGACAAGAGACCCAGCATTTT
CASSAGTSGQETQHF
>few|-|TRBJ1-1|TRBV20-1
TGCAGTGCTGTTCCTAGGAGGGTCGGGGTCAGGCCTGAAGCTTTCTTT
CSAVPRRVGVRPEAFF
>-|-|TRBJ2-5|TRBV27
TGTGCCAGCAAAACACAGGGAGGAGAGACCCAGTACTTC
CASKTQGGETQYF
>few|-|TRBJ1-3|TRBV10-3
TGTGCCAGCGGCCCGCGGGCGATCTCTGGAAACACCATATATTTT
CASGPRAISGNTIYF
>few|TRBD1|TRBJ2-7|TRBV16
TGTGCCAGCAGCCAAAGTAACACAGGGGACGAGCAGTACTTC
CASSQSNTGDEQYF
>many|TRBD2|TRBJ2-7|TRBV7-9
TGTGCCAGCAGCCATAATGGACGGGGGGACTACGAGCAGTACTTC
CASSHNGRGDYEQYF
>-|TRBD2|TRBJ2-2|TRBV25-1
TGTGCCAGCAGCGAATCTAGCGGGGGTTTCACCGGGGAGCTGTTTTTT
CASSESSGGFTGELFF
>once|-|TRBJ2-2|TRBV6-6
TGTGCCAGCAGTTACTTGGGATTAGCCGGGGAGCTGTTTTTT
CASSYLGLAGELFF
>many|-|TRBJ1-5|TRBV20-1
TGCAGTGCTAGAGTTCTGGCGGGGACGGGACAGCCCCAGCATTTT
CSARVLAGTGQPQHF
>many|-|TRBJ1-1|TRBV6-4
TGTGCCAGCAGAACATCTCAGGGTGAAGCTTTCTTT
CASRTSQGEAFF
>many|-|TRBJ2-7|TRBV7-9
TGTGCCAGCAGCTTTCCCCGGGGAGGGGGCCTCGAGCAGTACTTC
CASSFPRGGGLEQYF
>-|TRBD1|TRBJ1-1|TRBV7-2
TGTGCCAGCAGCTTCGCCCGGTGGGGACAGGGAGGCACTGAAGCTTTCTTT
CASSFARWGQGGTEAFF
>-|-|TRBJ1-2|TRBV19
TGTGCCAGTAGTATAGGGGAAGTAGGCTATGGCTACACCTTC
CASSIGEVGYGYTF
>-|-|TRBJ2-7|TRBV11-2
TGTGCCAGCAGCTTAGTTGTCAGAGGTGGGGACGAGCAGTACTTC
CASSLVVRGGDEQYF
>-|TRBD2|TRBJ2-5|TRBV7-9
TGTGCCAGCAGCTTGGCCCCTCGACTAGCACAAGGCAAAGAGACCCAGTACTTC
CASSLAPRLAQGKETQYF
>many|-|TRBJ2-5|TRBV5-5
TGTGCCAGCAGCTTCAACGACGGGTCGGAGCTGGCCCAGTACTTC
CASSFNDGSELAQYF